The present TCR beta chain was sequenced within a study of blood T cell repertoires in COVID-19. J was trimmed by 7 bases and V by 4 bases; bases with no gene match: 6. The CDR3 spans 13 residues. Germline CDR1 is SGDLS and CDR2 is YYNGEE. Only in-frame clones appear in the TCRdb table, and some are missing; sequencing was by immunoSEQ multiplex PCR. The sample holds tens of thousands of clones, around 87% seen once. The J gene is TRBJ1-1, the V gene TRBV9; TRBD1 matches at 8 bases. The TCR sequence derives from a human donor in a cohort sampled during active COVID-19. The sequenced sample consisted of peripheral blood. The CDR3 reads CASSLTGTGEAFF. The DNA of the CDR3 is TGTGCCAGCAGCTTAACCGGGACAGGTGAAGCTTTCTTT.